The next 26 T cell receptor beta chains were all read from a single sample in a study of cytomegalovirus exposure and HLA in healthy donors. The primer mix had 60 Vbeta and 13 Jbeta primers. TCRdb's table, derived via immunoSEQ multiplex PCR, lists solely in-frame clones and lacks some. The sample records roughly 120,000 clones, around 74% being singletons. Sequencing was carried out using PBMCs. Receptor source: a woman aged 18-29 years in good health and CMV-seronegative.

This sequence joins TRBV28 and TRBJ2-7; the match to TRBD1 covers 10 bases. This CDR3 has 17 residues. Germline V gene data show CDR1 as MDHEN and CDR2 as SYDVKM. The ends lost 5 bases at V and 1 base at J; junction bases unmatched: 11. The CDR3 DNA follows: TGTGCCAGCAGTCCGATCGGACAGGGGGTCATTTCCTACGAGCAGTACTTC. Amino acid sequence: CASSPIGQGVISYEQYF.

In this sample, this clone turned up a few times. This chain connects TRBV5-1 to TRBJ1-3; D remains ambiguous. Between the trimmed V and J ends, which lost 2 bases and 4 bases, there was a span of 13 bases. The germline V gene has CDR1 SGHRS and CDR2 YFSETQ. The CDR3 covers 15 residues. DNA of the CDR3: TGCGCCAGCAGCTTAAGCGTCCCGGGAGGAAACACCATATATTTT. Its protein is CASSLSVPGGNTIYF.

The chain uses TRBV30 and TRBJ1-2, with TRBD1 matching 7 bases. This CDR3 spans 17 amino acids. After removal of 1 base from V and 8 bases from J, the junction contained 19 bases not matched to a gene. Germline CDR1 is GTSNPN and CDR2 is SVGIG (reference sequence). CDR3 coding DNA: TGTGCCTGGAGTGCCCGTAAGCAGCAGGGGGGATTGAGAGGCTACACCTTC. It translates to CAWSARKQQGGLRGYTF.

V usage is TRBV9 and J usage is TRBJ2-7, with D possibly TRBD2 on 5 matching bases. The ends were cut back, 0 bases at V and 2 bases at J, with 15 bases in the middle. The CDR3 has 16 residues. Per germline, CDR1 SGDLS and CDR2 YYNGEE. The CDR3 DNA is TGTGCCAGCAGCGTAGCCGCGAACGGGGATCCCTACGAGCAGTACTTC. This codes for CASSVAANGDPYEQYF.

V and J are TRBV28 and TRBJ1-1, with D possibly TRBD1 on 5 matching bases. This CDR3 spans 13 amino acids. The ends were cut back, 3 bases at V and 4 bases at J, with 9 bases in the middle. Germline assignment: CDR1 MDHEN and CDR2 SYDVKM. The CDR3 loop is CASSFPDSTEAFF. CDR3 nucleotide sequence: TGTGCCAGCAGTTTCCCCGACAGCACTGAAGCTTTCTTT.

The gene calls are TRBV19 and TRBJ1-1; weak D call: TRBD1 (6 bases). CDR1 is LNHDA, CDR2 SQIVND, per germline (reference sequence). V was pared by 7 bases and J by 0 bases, with 15 bases between. The CDR3 totals 15 residues. Here the CDR3 DNA reads TGTGCCAGTACCTTACCGGGACACTTGAACACTGAAGCTTTCTTT. Its protein product is CASTLPGHLNTEAFF.

V and J are TRBV4-1 and TRBJ2-1; TRBD2 matches at 10 bases. After removal of 1 base from V and 7 bases from J, the junction contained 13 bases not matched to a gene. CDR1 and CDR2 (germline): MGHRA, YSYEKL. CDR3 length equals 18 residues. The CDR3 spells CASSQGIERLAGYNEQFF. CDR3 bases: TGCGCCAGCAGCCAAGGAATTGAAAGACTAGCGGGTTATAATGAGCAGTTCTTC.

The chain recombines TRBV5-4 with TRBJ1-2; 9 positions agree with TRBD1. The germline V gene has CDR1 SGHNT and CDR2 YYREEE (reference sequence). J was trimmed by 2 bases and V by 4 bases; bases with no gene match: 12. This CDR3 comprises 17 residues. The DNA of the CDR3 is TGTGCCAGCAGCCCGGGGACAGGGAGTGTAAAGAACTATGGCTACACCTTC. Translating gives CASSPGTGSVKNYGYTF.

V and J are TRBV2 and TRBJ1-5; 12 bases match TRBD1. Germline CDR1 is SNHLY and CDR2 is FYNNEI. The CDR3 length is 18 residues. V gave up 7 bases and J gave up 1 base; unmatched junction bases: 11. The CDR3 region is CASNTNPGQGASNQPQHF. CDR3 bases: TGTGCCAGCAATACAAACCCGGGACAGGGGGCAAGCAATCAGCCCCAGCATTTT.

The chain has TRBV19 and TRBJ2-3; TRBD2 matches 12 bases. Trimming at V came to 2 bases and at J to 4 bases, leaving 4 bases not matched to a gene. CDR1 is LNHDA, CDR2 SQIVND, per germline (reference sequence). CDR3 length: 16 residues. The CDR3 region has the DNA TGTGCCAGTAGTATATCACTAGCGGGGGGAGCAGATACGCAGTATTTT. Translating gives CASSISLAGGADTQYF. The whole variable domain, filled in from reference TRBV19 and TRBJ2-3, reads DGGITQSPKYLFRKEGQNVTLSCEQNLNHDAMYWYRQDPGQGLRLIYYSQIVNDFQKGDIAEGYSVSREKKESFPLTVTSAQKNPTAFYLCASSISLAGGADTQYFGPGTRLTVL.

This chain links TRBV29-1 with TRBJ2-5, with 8 bases aligning to TRBD2. The trim removed 6 bases at V and 4 bases at J, leaving 1 base unmatched. Germline V gene sequence: CDR1 SQVTM, CDR2 ANQGSEA. This CDR3 region has 11 residues. CDR3 amino acids: CSVTSVETQYF. The CDR3 coding sequence is TGCAGCGTGACTAGCGTAGAGACCCAGTACTTC.

The chain recombines TRBV6-1 with TRBJ1-2, with 7 bases that match TRBD1. The CDR3 runs 16 residues. V was clipped by 3 bases and J by 5 bases; unmatched bases: 12. Germline V gene lookup returns CDR1 MNHNS and CDR2 SASEGT. Here the CDR3 DNA reads TGTGCCAGCAGTGAGACACAGGGGAGTATGTTTTATGGCTACACCTTC. As protein: CASSETQGSMFYGYTF.

This clone was observed once. This chain joins TRBV5-8 and TRBJ1-5; 7 bases agree with TRBD1. The CDR3 runs to 16 residues. J lost 0 bases, V lost 4 bases, and 7 bases had no gene match. From germline, CDR1 is SGHTS and CDR2 YDEGEE. The CDR3 region is CASSLGTVHSNQPQHF. Written as DNA, the CDR3 is TGTGCCAGCAGCCTAGGGACAGTCCATAGCAATCAGCCCCAGCATTTT.

CDR3: CASSWGQGRTEAFF. CDR3 nucleotide sequence: TGTGCCAGCAGCTGGGGACAGGGTAGAACTGAAGCTTTCTTT. The V call is TRBV5-8, the J call TRBJ1-1; 9 nucleotides agree with TRBD1. J was trimmed by 5 bases and V by 3 bases; bases with no gene match: 5. The CDR3 is made up of 14 amino acids. Germline V gives CDR1 SGHTS, CDR2 YDEGEE.

The rearrangement joins TRBV5-1 to TRBJ2-2; 7 positions match TRBD1. With 5 bases clipped from V and 1 base from J, the junction kept 5 bases outside the gene matches. From germline, CDR1 is SGHRS and CDR2 YFSETQ. The CDR3 sequence is 15 residues long. CDR3 DNA sequence: TGCGCCAGCAGGGAAACAGGGGTGAACACCGGGGAGCTGTTTTTT. Protein product: CASRETGVNTGELFF.

This clone was picked up one time. V gene TRBV27 combines with J gene TRBJ2-3; 7 bases align to TRBD1. Germline loops: CDR1 MNHEY, CDR2 SMNVEV (reference sequence). The CDR3 runs 15 residues. V gave up 2 bases and J gave up 0 bases; unmatched junction bases: 2. CDR3 sequence: CASSLRGRSTDTQYF. Written as DNA, the CDR3 is TGTGCCAGCAGTTTAAGGGGGCGGAGCACAGATACGCAGTATTTT.

The gene calls are TRBV29-1 and TRBJ2-2, with 9 bases that match TRBD1. This CDR3 spans 16 amino acids. Losses at the gene ends were 3 bases for V and 0 bases for J; bases not matched to a gene: 5. Germline CDR1 is SQVTM and CDR2 is ANQGSEA. For the CDR3, the DNA is TGCAGCGTTGATCGGGACAGGGAACCGAACACCGGGGAGCTGTTTTTT. It encodes CSVDRDREPNTGELFF.

The chain uses TRBV28 and TRBJ2-1; possible D gene TRBD1, 5 bases. Trimming took 1 base from V and 8 from J, leaving 9 bases between them. The CDR3 is made up of 13 amino acids. Germline lookup yields CDR1 MDHEN and CDR2 SYDVKM. CDR3 amino acids: CASSLSGRDEQFF. CDR3 nucleotide sequence: TGTGCCAGCAGTTTATCAGGGCGCGATGAGCAGTTCTTC.

The gene calls are TRBV5-1 and TRBJ2-3; maybe TRBD1 (6 bases). Germline V lookup: CDR1 SGHRS, CDR2 YFSETQ. The CDR3 loop spans 14 amino acids. V dropped 4 bases and J dropped 2 bases, with 11 bases sitting between them. CDR3 amino acids: CASSLDRSTDTQYF. The CDR3 DNA reads as TGCGCCAGCAGCCTTGACAGGTCCACAGATACGCAGTATTTT. The complete variable domain, with remaining parts taken from reference TRBV5-1 and TRBJ2-3, reads KAGVTQTPRYLIKTRGQQVTLSCSPISGHRSVSWYQQTPGQGLQFLFEYFSETQRNKGNFPGRFSGRQFSNSRSEMNVSTLELGDSALYLCASSLDRSTDTQYFGPGTRLTVL.

V gene TRBV9 combines with J gene TRBJ1-2; D is uncertain. V was clipped by 4 bases and J by 7 bases, with 20 bases between them. CDR3 size: 15 residues. Germline CDR1 and CDR2: SGDLS and YYNGEE. In DNA, the CDR3 is TGTGCCAGCAGCCTGCCCGGGCCCGGTGAGGGTGGCTACACCTTC. Translating gives CASSLPGPGEGGYTF.

The chain uses TRBV19 and TRBJ2-5; 7 bases are a match to TRBD1. CDR1 and CDR2 from the germline V gene are LNHDA and SQIVND (reference sequence). The CDR3 consists of 12 residues. Trimming removed 6 bases from V and 6 bases from J; junction bases left unmatched: 4. As DNA, the CDR3 is TGTGCCAGTAGCGAACAGGGGAAGACCCAGTACTTC. This encodes CASSEQGKTQYF. Supplemented by reference TRBV19 and TRBJ2-5, the full variable domain reads DGGITQSPKYLFRKEGQNVTLSCEQNLNHDAMYWYRQDPGQGLRLIYYSQIVNDFQKGDIAEGYSVSREKKESFPLTVTSAQKNPTAFYLCASSEQGKTQYFGPGTRLLVL.

This chain joins TRBV28 and TRBJ2-5; possible D gene TRBD2, 6 bases. The germline gives CDR1 MDHEN, CDR2 SYDVKM. CDR3 length equals 15 residues. The V end was cut by 5 bases, the J end by 3 bases, with 16 bases between. CDR3 residues: CASSNSGLLKETQYF. The DNA of the CDR3 is TGTGCCAGCAGTAACTCGGGACTGCTGAAAGAGACCCAGTACTTC.

The chain uses TRBV15 and TRBJ1-4, with unresolved D. Germline lookup yields CDR1 LNHNV and CDR2 YYDKDF (reference sequence). Trimming removed 3 bases at V and 8 bases at J, with 10 bases between. The CDR3 runs 13 residues. This CDR3 is CATSSLFREKLFF. The CDR3 coding sequence is TGTGCCACCAGCAGCCTATTCAGGGAAAAACTGTTTTTT.

The chain employs TRBV4-1 and TRBJ1-1; 11 bases match TRBD1. After removal of 1 base from V and 5 bases from J, the junction contained 12 bases not matched to a gene. The CDR3 runs 18 residues. The germline V gene encodes CDR1 MGHRA and CDR2 YSYEKL. CDR3: CASSQAYGTGGGWTEAFF. The CDR3 DNA reads as TGCGCCAGCAGCCAAGCTTACGGGACAGGGGGAGGATGGACTGAAGCTTTCTTT.

The chain recombines TRBV27 with TRBJ1-1; D call uncertain. Trimming stripped 5 bases from V and 10 bases from J, with 20 bases between. The CDR3 has 14 residues. Germline-derived CDR1 and CDR2 are MNHEY and SMNVEV (reference sequence). DNA of the CDR3: TGTGCCAGCAGTGGCTTTAGTGGAGGGTACGTAGCTTTCTTT. Protein sequence: CASSGFSGGYVAFF.

The V gene is TRBV4-1, the J gene TRBJ2-7; 11 positions match TRBD2. Germline V lookup: CDR1 MGHRA, CDR2 YSYEKL. J gave up 0 bases and V 4 bases, and 2 bases lay outside the gene matches. The CDR3 runs 15 residues. The CDR3 loop reads CASSLGLAVSYEQYF. For the CDR3, the DNA is TGCGCCAGCAGCCTGGGACTAGCGGTCTCCTACGAGCAGTACTTC.